The next 9 T cell receptor beta chains were all read from a single sample in a study of blood T cell repertoires in COVID-19. Only in-frame clones appear in the TCRdb table, and some are missing; sequencing was by immunoSEQ multiplex PCR. This sample has hundreds of thousands of clones; about four fifths occur once, and the top ten carry about 10%. Sequenced: peripheral blood. The source is a woman over 75 with acute or convalescent COVID-19.

The chain employs TRBV7-2 and TRBJ1-5; 8 bases agree with TRBD1. The CDR3 is made up of 13 amino acids. The V segment lost 5 bases and the J segment 12 bases; nucleotides outside the gene matches: 9. Germline V gives CDR1 SGHTA, CDR2 FQGNSA. The CDR3 reads CASSPGGDFSQHF. The CDR3 DNA reads TGTGCCAGCAGCCCAGGGGGCGATTTTAGCCAGCATTTT.

The chain combines TRBV7-2 with TRBJ2-7; TRBD2 matches at 8 bases. The CDR3 totals 13 residues. Germline CDR1 and CDR2: SGHTA and FQGNSA. The ends lost 4 bases at V and 5 bases at J; junction bases unmatched: 4. The CDR3 DNA reads as TGTGCCAGCAGCTCCGGGGGGGCGGACGAGCAGTACTTC. Its translation is CASSSGGADEQYF.

This clone was found once. V is TRBV5-1 and J is TRBJ1-1; D ambiguous. This CDR3 contains 15 residues. V gave up 0 bases and J gave up 0 bases, with 9 bases separating them. From germline, CDR1 is SGHRS and CDR2 YFSETQ. This CDR3 is CASSLDGRVNTEAFF. The CDR3 nucleotides read TGCGCCAGCAGCTTGGACGGGCGGGTGAACACTGAAGCTTTCTTT.

The rearrangement links TRBV28 to TRBJ1-3, with 7 nucleotides matching TRBD1. The CDR3 is made up of 15 amino acids. Germline V gene lookup returns CDR1 MDHEN and CDR2 SYDVKM. The V gene end was trimmed by 5 bases and the J gene end by 0 bases; junction bases not matched to a gene: 4. In nucleotides, the CDR3 is TGTGCCAGCAGTCCCGACAGGGTCTCTGGAAACACCATATATTTT. This encodes CASSPDRVSGNTIYF.

The V and J genes are TRBV25-1 and TRBJ1-2; tentatively, D is TRBD1 (5 bases). The germline V gene has CDR1 MGHDK and CDR2 SYGVNS. The CDR3 runs 11 residues. Trimming took off 10 bases at V and 5 bases at J, with 11 bases between the two ends. CDR3 coding DNA: TGTGCCACCTCGGGGGGGTATGGCTACACCTTC. As protein: CATSGGYGYTF.

This clone has just a few counts. The rearrangement uses TRBV24-1 and TRBJ2-1; 8 bases agree with TRBD2. Unmatched junction bases numbered 6, after V lost 7 bases and J lost 5 bases. Germline lookup yields CDR1 KGHDR and CDR2 SFDVKD. The CDR3 is 14 residues long. In DNA form, the CDR3 reads TGTGCCACCAGGGGACTAGTAGGTGACAATGAGCAGTTCTTC. Translated, it gives CATRGLVGDNEQFF.

This clone has just one count. The gene calls are TRBV10-3 and TRBJ2-3, with D tentatively TRBD2 (6 bases). Between the trimmed V and J ends, which lost 10 bases and 2 bases, there was a span of 19 bases. In germline, CDR1 is ENHRY, CDR2 SYGVKD. CDR3 length equals 15 residues. The CDR3 is CATRPPGLNTDTQYF. CDR3 in DNA: TGTGCCACCCGGCCGCCGGGACTTAACACAGATACGCAGTATTTT.

The rearrangement joins TRBV7-2 to TRBJ2-3; 12 bases agree with TRBD2. With 5 bases clipped from V and 5 bases from J, the junction kept 5 bases outside the gene matches. Germline assignment: CDR1 SGHTA and CDR2 FQGNSA. The CDR3 loop spans 15 amino acids. In DNA form, the CDR3 reads TGTGCCAGCAGCAGACTAGCGGGAGTTGTAGATACGCAGTATTTT. Its protein is CASSRLAGVVDTQYF.

V and J are TRBV19 and TRBJ2-3; weak D call: TRBD1 (6 bases). Germline assignment: CDR1 LNHDA and CDR2 SQIVND (reference sequence). This CDR3 has 14 amino acids. The ends were cut back, 7 bases at V and 1 base at J, with 12 bases in the middle. CDR3 loop: CASNQGRGTDTQYF. In DNA form, the CDR3 reads TGTGCCAGTAATCAGGGGCGCGGCACAGATACGCAGTATTTT.